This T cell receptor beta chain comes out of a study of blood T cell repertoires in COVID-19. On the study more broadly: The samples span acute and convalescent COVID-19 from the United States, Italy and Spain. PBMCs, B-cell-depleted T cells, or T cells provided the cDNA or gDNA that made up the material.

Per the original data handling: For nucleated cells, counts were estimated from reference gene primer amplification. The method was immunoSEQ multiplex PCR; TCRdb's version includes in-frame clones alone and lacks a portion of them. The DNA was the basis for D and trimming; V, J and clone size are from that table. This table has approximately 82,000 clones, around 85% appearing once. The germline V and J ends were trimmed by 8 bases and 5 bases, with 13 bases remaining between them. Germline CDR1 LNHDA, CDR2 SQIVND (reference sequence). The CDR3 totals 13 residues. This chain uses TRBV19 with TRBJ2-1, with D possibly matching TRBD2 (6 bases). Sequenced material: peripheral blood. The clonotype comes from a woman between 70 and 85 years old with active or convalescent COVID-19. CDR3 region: CASVDWRDNEQFF. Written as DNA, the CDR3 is TGTGCCAGTGTTGATTGGAGGGACAATGAGCAGTTCTTC.